This entry describes one TCR beta chain. The antigen remains undetermined. Trimming removed 6 bases from V and 4 bases from J; junction bases left unmatched: 7. The germline CDR1 and CDR2 sequences are MNHEY and SMNVEV (reference sequence). This CDR3 has 15 amino acids. The data stem from a study of T-cell memory formation after mild COVID-19. On the study more broadly: The two donors had largely donor-specific TCR clusters.

Whole-study results and caveats: Researchers found some responding clones in pre-infection memory, a sign that cross-reactive memory joined.

TCR alpha and TCR beta cDNA libraries carrying sample barcodes and UMIs came from 5'RACE with constant-segment primers. TCRdb reprocessed the 5' RACE reads via MiXCR and lists one record per CDR3 protein. The sample lists about 340,000 distinct CDR3 sequences; roughly 20% were seen once. This receptor was obtained from an adult woman who had mild COVID-19 (a few samples of this study predate the infection). Cell type and time point are not known. Sequenced input: PBMCs or a T cell subset sorted from them (not recorded which). This sequence joins TRBV27 and TRBJ2-1; TRBD1 agrees at 9 bases. The CDR3, as DNA: TGTGCCAGCAGCTCCGGGGGACAGGGTTACAATGAGCAGTTCTTC. Translating it yields CASSSGGQGYNEQFF.